One and the same sample provided the 18 T cell receptor beta chains below, sequenced in a study of blood T cell repertoires in COVID-19. Generated by immunoSEQ multiplex PCR, the TCRdb table keeps only in-frame clones and is missing some. The data hold roughly 200,000 clones, with about 87% observed a single time. Sequencing used peripheral blood. The receptors stem from a man aged 65-85 years with acute or convalescent COVID-19.

The chain employs TRBV19 and TRBJ2-3, with 8 bases identical to TRBD2. Losses at the gene ends were 4 bases for V and 2 bases for J; bases not matched to a gene: 11. The germline CDR1 and CDR2 sequences are LNHDA and SQIVND (reference sequence). The CDR3 has 17 residues. The CDR3 nucleotides read TGTGCCAGTAGTAACCCGCGGGGGCGGGAGGCCACAGATACGCAGTATTTT. This translates into CASSNPRGREATDTQYF.

This clone appeared a few times. V usage is TRBV12-3 or TRBV12-4 and J usage is TRBJ2-1, with unresolved D. V gave up 4 bases and J gave up 4 bases, with 8 bases separating them. The CDR3 totals 13 residues. The CDR3 bases are TGTGCCAGCAGTTCGACTGGGTACAATGAGCAGTTCTTC. Translating gives CASSSTGYNEQFF.

The chain's CDR3 is CASSFPDRAGANVLTF. DNA for the CDR3: TGTGCCAGCAGCTTCCCTGACAGGGCTGGGGCCAACGTCCTGACTTTC. The V call is TRBV5-6, the J call TRBJ2-6, with TRBD1 identical over 7 bases. The J segment lost 2 bases and the V segment lost 2 bases, leaving 4 bases of the junction unmatched. Germline V gene data show CDR1 as SGHDT and CDR2 as YYEEEE. This CDR3 is built from 16 residues. The variable domain in full, completed from reference TRBV5-6 and TRBJ2-6, reads DAGVTQSPTHLIKTRGQQVTLRCSPKSGHDTVSWYQQALGQGPQFIFQYYEEEERQRGNFPDRFSGHQFPNYSSELNVNALLLGDSALYLCASSFPDRAGANVLTFGAGSRLTVL.

V and J are TRBV9 and TRBJ1-4; D unclear. Germline V gene sequence: CDR1 SGDLS, CDR2 YYNGEE. Trimming shortened V by 0 bases and J by 0 bases, and 9 bases separated the two germline ends. The CDR3 loop spans 16 amino acids. The CDR3 spells CASSVDSRATNEKLFF. In DNA form, the CDR3 reads TGTGCCAGCAGCGTAGATTCCCGGGCAACTAATGAAAAACTGTTTTTT.

The chain couples TRBV5-1 to TRBJ1-6; D is unresolved. The CDR3 extends over 17 amino acids. Germline V gene sequence: CDR1 SGHRS, CDR2 YFSETQ. V dropped 4 bases and J dropped 7 bases, with 21 bases sitting between them. The CDR3 sequence is CASSLKAGRHLNSPLHF. Written as DNA, the CDR3 is TGCGCCAGCAGCCTCAAGGCGGGGAGACACTTAAATTCACCCCTCCACTTT.

CDR3 in DNA: TGCGCCAGCAGCTACTGGACAGGGTCGAACACTGAAGCTTTCTTT. It translates to CASSYWTGSNTEAFF. This sequence joins TRBV5-1 and TRBJ1-1, with TRBD1 identical over 8 bases. The CDR3 is 15 amino acids. The germline V gene has CDR1 SGHRS and CDR2 YFSETQ. J gave up 1 base and V 3 bases, and 5 bases lay outside the gene matches.

The gene calls are TRBV28 and TRBJ1-6; TRBD1 is a possible D gene (6 bases). The germline V and J ends were trimmed by 6 bases and 7 bases, with 19 bases remaining between them. The CDR3 has 16 residues. CDR1 and CDR2 (germline): MDHEN, SYDVKM. The CDR3 protein is CASRKSRGAVNSPLHF. CDR3 DNA sequence: TGTGCCAGCAGAAAATCGCGGGGGGCGGTAAATTCACCCCTCCACTTT.

The chain is built from TRBV5-4 and TRBJ2-5, with 14 bases identical to TRBD2. From germline, CDR1 is SGHNT and CDR2 YYREEE (reference sequence). J was trimmed by 1 base and V by 2 bases; bases with no gene match: 1. CDR3 length equals 16 residues. CDR3 DNA: TGTGCCAGCAGCTTCGGACTAGCGGGAGGCCAAGAGACCCAGTACTTC. This translates into CASSFGLAGGQETQYF. The full variable domain, in which reference TRBV5-4 and TRBJ2-5 provide the parts outside the CDR3, is ETGVTQSPTHLIKTRGQQVTLRCSSQSGHNTVSWYQQALGQGPQFIFQYYREEENGRGNFPPRFSGLQFPNYSSELNVNALELDDSALYLCASSFGLAGGQETQYFGPGTRLLVL.

This sequence joins TRBV5-1 and TRBJ2-2; TRBD1 matches at 8 bases. The CDR3 is made up of 14 amino acids. Trimming at V came to 3 bases and at J to 6 bases, leaving 4 bases not matched to a gene. CDR1 is SGHRS, CDR2 YFSETQ, per germline. CDR3 in DNA: TGCGCCAGCAGCTCCTCAGGGGGCCCCGGGGAGCTGTTTTTT. Translation: CASSSSGGPGELFF.

The rearrangement joins TRBV7-3 to TRBJ2-6; 7 bases line up with TRBD2. The germline V gene encodes CDR1 SGHTA and CDR2 FQGTGA. The CDR3 extends over 19 amino acids. The trim removed 4 bases at V and 0 bases at J, leaving 12 bases unmatched. CDR3 sequence: CASSSHFSGLRSGANVLTF. The CDR3 coding sequence is TGTGCCAGCAGCTCGCATTTTAGCGGGTTACGCTCTGGGGCCAACGTCCTGACTTTC.

The rearrangement uses TRBV25-1 and TRBJ2-1; no clear D. The V end lost 3 bases, the J end lost 9 bases, and 18 bases lay between the germline ends. The CDR3 totals 15 residues. CDR1 and CDR2 (germline): MGHDK, SYGVNS. CDR3 residues: CASSDGTKPTGEQFF. The CDR3 DNA follows: TGTGCCAGCAGTGACGGTACAAAACCGACTGGTGAGCAGTTCTTC. Full variable domain (remainder filled in from reference TRBV25-1 and TRBJ2-1): EADIYQTPRYLVIGTGKKITLECSQTMGHDKMYWYQQDPGMELHLIHYSYGVNSTEKGDLSSESTVSRIRTEHFPLTLESARPSHTSQYLCASSDGTKPTGEQFFGPGTRLTVL.

This chain connects TRBV7-9 to TRBJ2-6; 7 positions match TRBD1. In germline, CDR1 is SEHNR, CDR2 FQNEAQ (reference sequence). The CDR3 extends over 19 amino acids. V lost 5 bases and J lost 0; bases outside the gene matches: 13. CDR3 protein: CASSEGRDSSLSGANVLTF. The DNA of the CDR3 is TGTGCCAGCAGCGAAGGCCGGGACAGCAGTCTCTCTGGGGCCAACGTCCTGACTTTC.

The gene calls are TRBV25-1 and TRBJ1-2; 9 bases agree with TRBD1. V was clipped by 5 bases and J by 7 bases; unmatched bases: 8. In germline, CDR1 is MGHDK, CDR2 SYGVNS. CDR3 length: 14 residues. In nucleotides, the CDR3 is TGTGCCAGCAGTACACAGGGGGCTGTTTCTGGCTACACCTTC. This gives the protein CASSTQGAVSGYTF.

The chain couples TRBV9 to TRBJ2-1, with TRBD2 identical over 11 bases. This CDR3 spans 18 amino acids. With V trimmed by 2 bases and J by 2 bases, 9 bases remained unmatched. Germline-derived CDR1 and CDR2 are SGDLS and YYNGEE. The CDR3 loop is CASSVGLAGVSTYNEQFF. The CDR3 bases are TGTGCCAGCAGCGTCGGACTAGCGGGTGTTTCTACCTACAATGAGCAGTTCTTC. The full variable domain, with the rest looked up from reference TRBV9 and TRBJ2-1, is DSGVTQTPKHLITATGQRVTLRCSPRSGDLSVYWYQQSLDQGLQFLIQYYNGEERAKGNILERFSAQQFPDLHSELNLSSLELGDSALYFCASSVGLAGVSTYNEQFFGPGTRLTVL.

The V gene is TRBV28, the J gene TRBJ1-6, with 9 bases aligning to TRBD1. Germline values: CDR1 MDHEN, CDR2 SYDVKM. The V gene end was trimmed by 2 bases and the J gene end by 10 bases; junction bases not matched to a gene: 9. The CDR3 totals 16 residues. In nucleotides, the CDR3 is TGTGCCAGCAGTTTAATGGGGACAGGGTCTTTGTCACCCCTCCACTTT. This translates into CASSLMGTGSLSPLHF.

The chain combines TRBV6-5 with TRBJ1-2; TRBD1 matches at 9 bases. CDR3 length: 15 amino acids. CDR1 and CDR2 from the germline V gene are MNHEY and SVGAGI. With 6 bases clipped from V and 5 bases from J, the junction kept 10 bases outside the gene matches. The CDR3: CASSPTLGQGYGYTF. CDR3 coding DNA: TGTGCCAGCAGCCCCACTTTGGGACAGGGATATGGCTACACCTTC.

This chain joins TRBV6-5 and TRBJ2-5; TRBD2 matches at 11 bases. The J segment lost 5 bases and the V segment lost 6 bases, leaving 5 bases of the junction unmatched. CDR3 size: 14 residues. The germline gives CDR1 MNHEY, CDR2 SVGAGI. This chain's CDR3 is CASRGLADGETQYF. In DNA form, the CDR3 reads TGTGCCAGCAGGGGACTAGCGGACGGGGAGACCCAGTACTTC.

The chain employs TRBV18 and TRBJ2-1; TRBD2 matches at 10 bases. Germline V CDR1 and CDR2: KGHSH, LQKENI. The CDR3 consists of 16 residues. V was clipped by 6 bases and J by 4 bases; unmatched bases: 9. Written as DNA, the CDR3 is TGTGCCAGCTCCCTTTCTGGACTAGCGGTGTACAATGAGCAGTTCTTC. This encodes CASSLSGLAVYNEQFF. The variable domain in full, with the rest retrieved from reference TRBV18 and TRBJ2-1, is NAGVMQNPRHLVRRRGQEARLRCSPMKGHSHVYWYRQLPEEGLKFMVYLQKENIIDESGMPKERFSAEFPKEGPSILRIQQVVRGDSAAYFCASSLSGLAVYNEQFFGPGTRLTVL.